Reported below is one TCR beta chain. Its antigen is not known. This CDR3 spans 14 amino acids. V was pared by 7 bases and J by 0 bases, with 9 bases between. Germline loops: CDR1 WSHSY, CDR2 SAAADI. The record originates from a study of Tregs in tolerant kidney transplant recipients. Study-wide findings and caveats: Some patients' samples used different primers over time, so nucleotide sequences weren't comparable.

Mixed chimerism was transient after nonmyeloablative marrow transplants from related graft donors. The method was immunoSEQ multiplex PCR; TCRdb's version includes in-frame clones alone and lacks a portion of them. The data show fewer than 95,000 clones, 80% to 95% seen once. Sequenced here: CD4+ T cells from blood (PBMCs), sampled 12 months after the transplant. The clonotype comes from a human patient who received a combined kidney and bone marrow transplant. Certain T cells may be donor cells from the graft. The J gene is TRBJ2-2, the V gene TRBV10-2, with D perhaps matching TRBD2 (6 bases). The CDR3 region has the DNA TGCGCCAGCATAGGGGACTCGAACACCGGGGAGCTGTTTTTT. Translating it yields CASIGDSNTGELFF.